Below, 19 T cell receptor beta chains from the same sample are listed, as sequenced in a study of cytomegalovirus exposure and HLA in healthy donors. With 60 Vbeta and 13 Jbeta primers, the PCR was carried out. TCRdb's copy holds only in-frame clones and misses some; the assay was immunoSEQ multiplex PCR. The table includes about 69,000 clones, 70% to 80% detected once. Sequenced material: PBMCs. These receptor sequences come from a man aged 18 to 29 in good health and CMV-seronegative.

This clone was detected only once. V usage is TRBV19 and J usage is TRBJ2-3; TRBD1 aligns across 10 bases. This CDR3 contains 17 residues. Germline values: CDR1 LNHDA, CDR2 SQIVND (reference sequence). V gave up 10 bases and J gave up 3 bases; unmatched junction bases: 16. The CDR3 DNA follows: TGTGCCACACAAGACAGGGGGCGCAGCGTATGGACAGATACGCAGTATTTT. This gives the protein CATQDRGRSVWTDTQYF.

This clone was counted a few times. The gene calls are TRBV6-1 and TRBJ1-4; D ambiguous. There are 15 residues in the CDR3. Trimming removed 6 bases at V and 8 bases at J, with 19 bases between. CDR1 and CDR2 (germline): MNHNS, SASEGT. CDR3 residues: CASRGTEPPGEKLFF. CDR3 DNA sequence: TGTGCCAGCAGAGGTACGGAGCCCCCCGGAGAAAAACTGTTTTTT.

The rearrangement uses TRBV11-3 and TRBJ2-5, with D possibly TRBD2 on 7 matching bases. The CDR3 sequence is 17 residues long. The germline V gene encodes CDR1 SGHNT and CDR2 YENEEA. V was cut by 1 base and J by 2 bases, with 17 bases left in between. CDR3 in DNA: TGTGCCAGCAGCTTAGGGGGAGGGGGACCGGTGCAAGAGACCCAGTACTTC. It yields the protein CASSLGGGGPVQETQYF.

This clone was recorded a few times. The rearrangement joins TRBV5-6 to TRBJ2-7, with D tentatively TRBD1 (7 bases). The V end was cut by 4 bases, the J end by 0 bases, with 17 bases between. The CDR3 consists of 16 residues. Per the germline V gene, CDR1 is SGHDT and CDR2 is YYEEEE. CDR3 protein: CASSLKQGRLSYEQYF. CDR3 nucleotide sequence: TGTGCCAGCAGCCTTAAACAGGGGAGGCTCTCCTACGAGCAGTACTTC.

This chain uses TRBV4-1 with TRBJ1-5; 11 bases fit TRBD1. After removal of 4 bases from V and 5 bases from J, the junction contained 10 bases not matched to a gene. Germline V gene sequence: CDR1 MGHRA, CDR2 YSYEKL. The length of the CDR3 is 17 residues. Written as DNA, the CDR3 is TGCGCCAGCAGCCCGAAAGGACTGGACAGGGGGCATCAGCCCCAGCATTTT. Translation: CASSPKGLDRGHQPQHF.

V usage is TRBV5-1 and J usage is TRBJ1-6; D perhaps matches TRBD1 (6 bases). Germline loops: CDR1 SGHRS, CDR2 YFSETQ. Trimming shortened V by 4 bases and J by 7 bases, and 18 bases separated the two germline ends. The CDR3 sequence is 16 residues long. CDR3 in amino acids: CASSHRTRGTNSPLHF. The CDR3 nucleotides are TGCGCCAGCAGCCACCGGACAAGGGGGACCAATTCACCCCTCCACTTT.

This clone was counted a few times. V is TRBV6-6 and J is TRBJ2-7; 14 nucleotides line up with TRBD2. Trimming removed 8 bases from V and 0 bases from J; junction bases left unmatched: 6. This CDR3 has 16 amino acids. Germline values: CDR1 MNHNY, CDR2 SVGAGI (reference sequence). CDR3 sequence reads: CASATSGGASSYEQYF. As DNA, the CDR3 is TGTGCCAGCGCGACTAGCGGGGGGGCAAGCTCCTACGAGCAGTACTTC.

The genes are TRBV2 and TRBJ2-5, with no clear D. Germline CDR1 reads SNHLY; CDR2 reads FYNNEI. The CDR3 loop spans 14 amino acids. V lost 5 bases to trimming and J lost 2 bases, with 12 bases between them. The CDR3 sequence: CASSTPNGQETQYF. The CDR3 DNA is TGTGCCAGCAGTACGCCTAATGGTCAAGAGACCCAGTACTTC. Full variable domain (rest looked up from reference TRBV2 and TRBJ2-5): EPEVTQTPSHQVTQMGQEVILRCVPISNHLYFYWYRQILGQKVEFLVSFYNNEISEKSEIFDDQFSVERPDGSNFTLKIRSTKLEDSAMYFCASSTPNGQETQYFGPGTRLLVL.

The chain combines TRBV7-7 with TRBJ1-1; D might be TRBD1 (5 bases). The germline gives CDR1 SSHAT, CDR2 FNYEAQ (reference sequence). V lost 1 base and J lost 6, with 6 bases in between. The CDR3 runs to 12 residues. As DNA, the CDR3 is TGTGCCAGCAGCTTAGTAGGGGCTGAAGCTTTCTTT. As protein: CASSLVGAEAFF. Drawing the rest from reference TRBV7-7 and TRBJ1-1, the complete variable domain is GAGVSQSPRYKVTKRGQDVTLRCDPISSHATLYWYQQALGQGPEFLTYFNYEAQPDKSGLPSDRFSAERPEGSISTLTIQRTEQRDSAMYRCASSLVGAEAFFGQGTRLTVV.

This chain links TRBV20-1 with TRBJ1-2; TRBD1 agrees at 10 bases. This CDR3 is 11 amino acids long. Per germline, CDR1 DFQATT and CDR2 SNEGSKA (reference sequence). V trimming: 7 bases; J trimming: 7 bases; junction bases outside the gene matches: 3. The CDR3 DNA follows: TGCAGTGGGGGACAGGGGTTTGGCTACACCTTC. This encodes CSGGQGFGYTF.

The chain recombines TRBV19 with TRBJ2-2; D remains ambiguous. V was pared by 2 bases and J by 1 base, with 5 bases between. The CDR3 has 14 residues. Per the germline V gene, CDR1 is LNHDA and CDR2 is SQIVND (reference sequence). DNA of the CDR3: TGTGCCAGTAGTATATCCGTGAACACCGGGGAGCTGTTTTTT. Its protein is CASSISVNTGELFF.

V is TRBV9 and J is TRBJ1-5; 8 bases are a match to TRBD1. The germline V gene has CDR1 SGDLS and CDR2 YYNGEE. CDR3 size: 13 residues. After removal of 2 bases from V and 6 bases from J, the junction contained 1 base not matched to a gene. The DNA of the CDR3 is TGTGCCAGCAGCGTTACAGGGGGTCAGCCCCAGCATTTT. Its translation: CASSVTGGQPQHF.

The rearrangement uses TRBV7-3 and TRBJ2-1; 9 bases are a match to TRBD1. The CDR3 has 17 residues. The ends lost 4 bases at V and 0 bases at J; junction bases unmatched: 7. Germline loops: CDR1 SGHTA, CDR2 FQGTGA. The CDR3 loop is CASSSTGTGSSYNEQFF. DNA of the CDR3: TGTGCCAGCAGCTCCACCGGGACAGGGAGCTCCTACAATGAGCAGTTCTTC.

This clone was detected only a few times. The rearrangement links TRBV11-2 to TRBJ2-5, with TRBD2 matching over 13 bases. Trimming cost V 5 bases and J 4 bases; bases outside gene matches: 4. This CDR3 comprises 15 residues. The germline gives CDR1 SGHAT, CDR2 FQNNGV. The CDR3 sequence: CASSRLAGGPETQYF. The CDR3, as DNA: TGTGCCAGCAGCCGACTAGCGGGGGGCCCAGAGACCCAGTACTTC.

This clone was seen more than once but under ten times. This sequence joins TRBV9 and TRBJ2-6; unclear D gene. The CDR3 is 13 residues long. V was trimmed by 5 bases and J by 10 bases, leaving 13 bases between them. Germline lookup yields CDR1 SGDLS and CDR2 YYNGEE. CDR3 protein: CASSPLTSNVLTF. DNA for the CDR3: TGTGCCAGCAGTCCCTTAACTTCTAACGTCCTGACTTTC.

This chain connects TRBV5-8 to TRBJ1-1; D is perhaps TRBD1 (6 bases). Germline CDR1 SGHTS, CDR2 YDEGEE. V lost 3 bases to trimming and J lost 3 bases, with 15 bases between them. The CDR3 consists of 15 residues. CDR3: CASSSIDRRYTEAFF. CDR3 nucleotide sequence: TGTGCCAGCAGCTCGATCGACAGGAGATACACTGAAGCTTTCTTT.

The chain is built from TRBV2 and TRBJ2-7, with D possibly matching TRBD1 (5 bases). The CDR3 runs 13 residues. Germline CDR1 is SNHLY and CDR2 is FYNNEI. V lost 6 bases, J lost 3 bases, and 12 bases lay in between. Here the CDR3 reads CASRQGINYEQYV. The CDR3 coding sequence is TGTGCCAGCAGGCAGGGAATAAACTACGAGCAGTACGTC.

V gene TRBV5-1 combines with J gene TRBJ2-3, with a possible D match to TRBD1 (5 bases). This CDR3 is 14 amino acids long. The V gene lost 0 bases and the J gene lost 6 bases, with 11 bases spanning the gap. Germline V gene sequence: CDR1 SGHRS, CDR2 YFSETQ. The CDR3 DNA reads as TGCGCCAGCAGCTTGGGCAGGGAAGACGATACGCAGTATTTT. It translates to CASSLGREDDTQYF.

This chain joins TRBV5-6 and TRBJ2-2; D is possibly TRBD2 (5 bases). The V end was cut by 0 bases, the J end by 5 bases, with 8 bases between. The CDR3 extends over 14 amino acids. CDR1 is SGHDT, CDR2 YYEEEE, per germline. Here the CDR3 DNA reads TGTGCCAGCAGCTTGGGGACGGGAACCGGGGAGCTGTTTTTT. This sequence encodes CASSLGTGTGELFF.